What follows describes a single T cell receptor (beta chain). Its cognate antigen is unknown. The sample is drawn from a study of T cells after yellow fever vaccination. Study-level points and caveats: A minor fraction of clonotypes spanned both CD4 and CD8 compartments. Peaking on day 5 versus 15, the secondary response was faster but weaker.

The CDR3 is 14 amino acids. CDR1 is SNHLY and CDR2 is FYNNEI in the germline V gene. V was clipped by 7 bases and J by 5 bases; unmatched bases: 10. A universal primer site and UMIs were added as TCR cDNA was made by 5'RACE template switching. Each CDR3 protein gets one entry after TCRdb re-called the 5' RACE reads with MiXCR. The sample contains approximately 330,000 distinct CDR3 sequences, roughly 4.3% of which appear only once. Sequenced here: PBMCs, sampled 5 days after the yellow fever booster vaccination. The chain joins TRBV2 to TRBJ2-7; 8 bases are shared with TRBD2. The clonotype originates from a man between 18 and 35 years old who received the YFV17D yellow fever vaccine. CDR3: CASTFVTSGNEQYF. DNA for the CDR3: TGTGCCAGCACCTTCGTAACTAGCGGAAACGAGCAGTACTTC.